These 27 T cell receptor beta chains were sequenced from one sample in a study of cytomegalovirus exposure and HLA in healthy donors (dated by TCRdb to 2017 to 2019). Receptors were amplified or captured by the immunoSEQ multiplex PCR assay. The multiplex PCR relied on a mix of 60 forward primers for TCR Vbeta segments and 13 reverse primers for TCR Jbeta segments. This immuneACCESS table, as held by TCRdb, lists in-frame sequences with V and J called but not all clones. Of the missing ones, under half trace to an unresolved V gene in checked studies; the others have no known cause. Here the sample has 150,000 to 200,000 clones; roughly 73% occur a single time. Jointly, the top ten make up roughly 5% of the sample. The sequenced material came from PBMCs. The receptors stem from a male donor in good health and CMV-seronegative.

The chain recombines TRBV9 with TRBJ2-1; 8 bases are a match to TRBD2. Germline loops: CDR1 SGDLS, CDR2 YYNGEE. Trimming removed 2 bases from V and 0 bases from J; junction bases left unmatched: 7. The CDR3 is made up of 17 amino acids. The CDR3 sequence is CASSVDAGTSSYNEQFF. CDR3 DNA sequence: TGTGCCAGCAGCGTCGACGCCGGGACTAGCTCCTACAATGAGCAGTTCTTC.

CDR3 residues: CASSPPNAGNYGYTF. CDR3 bases: TGTGCCAGCTCACCACCGAATGCAGGAAACTATGGCTACACCTTC. The gene calls are TRBV18 and TRBJ1-2; no definite D call. The CDR3 contains 15 residues. Germline assignment: CDR1 KGHSH and CDR2 LQKENI. V was cut by 0 bases and J by 2 bases, with 10 bases left in between.

This clone has a handful of counts. This sequence joins TRBV30 and TRBJ2-4; D possibly corresponds to TRBD2 (5 bases). V was pared by 0 bases and J by 12 bases, with 12 bases between. The CDR3 is 12 amino acids. From germline, CDR1 is GTSNPN and CDR2 SVGIG (reference sequence). The CDR3 DNA sequence: TGTGCCTGGAGTGTTGTGGGGAGTTATCAGTACTTC. Protein sequence: CAWSVVGSYQYF.

Here the CDR3 reads CASSLRWGPGELFF. The CDR3 nucleotides are TGTGCCAGCAGCTTGCGGTGGGGCCCCGGGGAGCTGTTTTTT. The J gene is TRBJ2-2, the V gene TRBV5-8; possible D gene TRBD1, 5 bases. This CDR3 comprises 14 residues. Germline V gives CDR1 SGHTS, CDR2 YDEGEE. The V end was cut by 1 base, the J end by 6 bases, with 10 bases between. Based on the CDR3 plus reference TRBV5-8 and TRBJ2-2, the full variable domain is EAGVTQSPTHLIKTRGQQATLRCSPISGHTSVYWYQQALGLGLQFLLWYDEGEERNRGNFPPRFSGRQFPNYSSELNVNALELEDSALYLCASSLRWGPGELFFGEGSRLTVL.

The chain recombines TRBV7-9 with TRBJ2-1; D is unresolved. The length of the CDR3 is 13 residues. V lost 1 base and J 8 bases, leaving 9 bases between the germline ends. Germline V CDR1 and CDR2: SEHNR, FQNEAQ (reference sequence). The CDR3, as DNA: TGTGCCAGCAGCTTAGGGGCCATAGATGAGCAGTTCTTC. Translation: CASSLGAIDEQFF.

The rearrangement uses TRBV28 and TRBJ1-3; D is unresolved. The V gene lost 5 bases and the J gene lost 0 bases, with 5 bases spanning the gap. The CDR3 spans 13 residues. From germline, CDR1 is MDHEN and CDR2 SYDVKM. This chain's CDR3 is CASSRDSGNTIYF. CDR3 nucleotide sequence: TGTGCCAGCAGTCGGGACTCTGGAAACACCATATATTTT.

This rearrangement joins TRBV7-8 to TRBJ1-1, with D perhaps TRBD1 (5 bases). This CDR3 is built from 13 residues. Germline CDR1 and CDR2: SGHVS and FQNEAQ. Deletions cut 1 base from V and 5 bases from J, with 8 bases between. In nucleotides, the CDR3 is TGTGCCAGCAGCTTAGTTCAGGGAACTGAAGCTTTCTTT. Translation gives CASSLVQGTEAFF.

This chain joins TRBV18 and TRBJ2-3; 7 bases match TRBD1. The J segment lost 5 bases and the V segment lost 2 bases, leaving 13 bases of the junction unmatched. This CDR3 has 17 amino acids. CDR1 and CDR2 (germline): KGHSH, LQKENI. CDR3 sequence reads: CASSPITQGVHGDTQYF. The CDR3 DNA reads TGTGCCAGCTCACCAATAACTCAGGGGGTCCATGGAGATACGCAGTATTTT.

This clone was picked up one time. CDR3 residues: CASSFRTSGSLSAGELFF. The CDR3 region has the DNA TGTGCCAGCAGCTTTCGGACTAGCGGGAGTCTTTCCGCCGGGGAGCTGTTTTTT. The V and J genes are TRBV7-8 and TRBJ2-2, with 13 positions matching TRBD2. The junction had 10 bases not matched to a gene; V was cut back by 3 bases and J by 6 bases. The germline V gene encodes CDR1 SGHVS and CDR2 FQNEAQ. This CDR3 is 18 amino acids long.

This chain uses TRBV4-1 with TRBJ2-7; possibly TRBD2 for D (5 bases). V dropped 4 bases and J dropped 5 bases, with 21 bases sitting between them. From germline, CDR1 is MGHRA and CDR2 YSYEKL. This CDR3 has 16 amino acids. The CDR3 loop is CASSRSEGTRENEQYF. CDR3 nucleotides: TGCGCCAGCAGCCGATCTGAGGGCACTAGAGAAAACGAGCAGTACTTC.

The chain joins TRBV5-1 to TRBJ2-5; 7 bases fit TRBD2. In germline, CDR1 is SGHRS, CDR2 YFSETQ. The ends lost 1 base at V and 4 bases at J; junction bases unmatched: 7. This CDR3 is built from 15 residues. The CDR3 protein is CASSLSVVAGETQYF. The CDR3, as DNA: TGCGCCAGCAGCTTGTCGGTTGTAGCGGGAGAGACCCAGTACTTC.

The V call is TRBV28, the J call TRBJ1-5, with TRBD1 matching 7 bases. Trimming cost V 8 bases and J 4 bases; bases outside gene matches: 8. The CDR3 has 14 residues. Germline CDR1 and CDR2: MDHEN and SYDVKM. The CDR3 nucleotides read TGTGCCAGCTCCGGGACAGCGGATAATCAGCCCCAGCATTTT. This translates into CASSGTADNQPQHF. Full variable domain (missing parts from reference TRBV28 and TRBJ1-5): DVKVTQSSRYLVKRTGEKVFLECVQDMDHENMFWYRQDPGLGLRLIYFSYDVKMKEKGDIPEGYSVSREKKERFSLILESASTNQTSMYLCASSGTADNQPQHFGDGTRLSIL.

The V and J genes are TRBV7-2 and TRBJ1-3, with no clear D. Trimming took 1 base from V and 0 from J, leaving 4 bases between them. The CDR3 spans 14 residues. Germline CDR1 is SGHTA and CDR2 is FQGNSA. The CDR3 nucleotides are TGTGCCAGCAGCTTAGGTCGCTCTGGAAACACCATATATTTT. Amino acid sequence: CASSLGRSGNTIYF.

The chain links TRBV27 to TRBJ1-5, with 7 bases identical to TRBD1. V was pared by 5 bases and J by 7 bases, with 8 bases of the junction left unmatched. Germline V gene sequence: CDR1 MNHEY, CDR2 SMNVEV (reference sequence). The CDR3 contains 14 residues. This chain's CDR3 is CASSPRQGGQPQHF. The DNA for the CDR3 is TGTGCCAGCAGTCCTAGACAGGGTGGGCAGCCCCAGCATTTT.

The V gene is TRBV7-3, the J gene TRBJ2-1, with D possibly TRBD2 on 6 matching bases. V lost 0 bases and J lost 0, with 12 bases in between. CDR1 SGHTA and CDR2 FQGTGA come from the germline V gene. This CDR3 spans 17 amino acids. The CDR3 coding sequence is TGTGCCAGCAGCTTAACGGGACTGCCGAGCTCCTACAATGAGCAGTTCTTC. Its translation is CASSLTGLPSSYNEQFF.

V is TRBV5-1 and J is TRBJ2-7; D perhaps matches TRBD1 (6 bases). The CDR3 sequence is 13 residues long. With 4 bases removed from V and 4 bases from J, the gap between germline ends came to 12 bases. The germline V gene encodes CDR1 SGHRS and CDR2 YFSETQ. CDR3 region: CASSTSDRYEQYF. The CDR3 DNA follows: TGCGCCAGCAGCACCTCCGACAGGTACGAGCAGTACTTC.

There are a few counts of this clone. The chain combines TRBV7-8 with TRBJ1-1, with 7 bases fitting TRBD1. CDR3 length: 13 amino acids. CDR1 SGHVS and CDR2 FQNEAQ come from the germline V gene. After removal of 5 bases from V and 3 bases from J, the junction contained 3 bases not matched to a gene. The CDR3 nucleotides read TGTGCCAGCAGCGTGCAGGGGGACACTGAAGCTTTCTTT. Translated, it gives CASSVQGDTEAFF.

Remarks on this clone: One end of the junction fails to match germline, which may point to a read error. The genes are TRBV7-9 and TRBJ2-1, with 12 bases lining up with TRBD2. CDR1 and CDR2 (germline): SEHNR, FQNEAQ (reference sequence). The length of the CDR3 is 16 residues. The CDR3 loop reads CSSSLAASGRAGEQFF. DNA for the CDR3: TGTTCCAGCAGCTTAGCTGCTAGCGGGAGGGCCGGGGAGCAGTTCTTC.

The rearrangement uses TRBV19 and TRBJ1-5, with a possible D match to TRBD1 (5 bases). The CDR3 is made up of 13 amino acids. Trimming cost V 6 bases and J 3 bases, with 9 bases left between them. From germline, CDR1 is LNHDA and CDR2 SQIVND (reference sequence). The CDR3 nucleotides are TGTGCCAGTAGAGACAGCTACAATCAGCCCCAGCATTTT. As protein: CASRDSYNQPQHF.

The J gene is TRBJ2-1, the V gene TRBV6-1, with TRBD2 matching 7 bases. The V and J ends lost 7 bases and 7 bases, in that order; junction bases with no gene match: 10. This CDR3 contains 14 residues. Germline CDR1 MNHNS, CDR2 SASEGT. CDR3 in amino acids: CASKTLLGGNEQFF. CDR3 coding DNA: TGTGCCAGCAAGACACTTTTGGGGGGGAATGAGCAGTTCTTC.

The CDR3 loop reads CASSFGTGGEDTGELFF. CDR3 nucleotides: TGTGCCAGCAGCTTCGGGACAGGGGGCGAGGACACCGGGGAGCTGTTTTTT. This chain links TRBV7-9 with TRBJ2-2, with 12 nucleotides matching TRBD1. CDR1 is SEHNR and CDR2 is FQNEAQ in the germline V gene (reference sequence). Germline trimming cut 3 bases from V and 3 bases from J; bases unmatched to any gene: 5. This CDR3 has 17 amino acids.

Only one count was recorded for this clone. This chain links TRBV4-2 with TRBJ1-4; 9 bases agree with TRBD1. Germline V lookup: CDR1 LGHNA, CDR2 YNFKEQ. This CDR3 spans 14 amino acids. The V and J ends lost 1 base and 8 bases, in that order; junction bases with no gene match: 2. CDR3: CASSQGTGDEKLFF. For the CDR3, the DNA is TGTGCCAGCAGCCAAGGGACAGGGGACGAAAAACTGTTTTTT.

V and J are TRBV5-3 and TRBJ2-7; 7 nucleotides align to TRBD1. TRBV5-3 is treated as an ORF (open reading frame) with a function not yet certain. V lost 0 bases and J lost 5; bases outside the gene matches: 11. The CDR3 sequence is 16 residues long. The CDR3 loop is CARSLDRGPICDEQYF. In DNA, the CDR3 is TGTGCCAGAAGCTTGGACAGGGGCCCCATATGTGACGAGCAGTACTTC.

The chain has TRBV7-3 and TRBJ1-1; D is unclear. The ends were cut back, 1 base at V and 4 bases at J, with 4 bases in the middle. CDR1 is SGHTA and CDR2 is FQGTGA in the germline V gene. The length of the CDR3 is 12 residues. The CDR3, as DNA: TGTGCCAGCAGCTTAATGAGCACTGAAGCTTTCTTT. This gives the protein CASSLMSTEAFF.

The chain combines TRBV2 with TRBJ2-3; 11 bases are a match to TRBD2. The CDR3 covers 15 residues. J was trimmed by 3 bases and V by 4 bases; bases with no gene match: 3. CDR1 SNHLY and CDR2 FYNNEI come from the germline V gene. CDR3 nucleotide sequence: TGTGCCAGCAGTGCGACTAGCGGGGTAACAGATACGCAGTATTTT. It yields the protein CASSATSGVTDTQYF.

The V gene is TRBV6-1, the J gene TRBJ1-4; TRBD1 aligns across 11 bases. The CDR3 runs 14 residues. With 6 bases clipped from V and 7 bases from J, the junction kept 4 bases outside the gene matches. Germline V lookup: CDR1 MNHNS, CDR2 SASEGT. Here the CDR3 DNA reads TGTGCCAGCAGGGACAGGGGGCAGGGTGAAAAACTGTTTTTT. Protein sequence: CASRDRGQGEKLFF.

The chain joins TRBV2 to TRBJ1-1; 7 bases map to TRBD1. Per the germline V gene, CDR1 is SNHLY and CDR2 is FYNNEI. This CDR3 comprises 14 residues. Unmatched junction bases numbered 10, after V lost 7 bases and J lost 5 bases. The CDR3 here is CASKKGQDGTEAFF. Written as DNA, the CDR3 is TGTGCCAGCAAAAAAGGACAGGACGGGACTGAAGCTTTCTTT.